Listed below are T cell receptor beta chains from one sample, sequenced in a study of early T cells in non-severe SARS-CoV-2 infection. TCRdb passed the 5' RACE reads through MiXCR, listing each CDR3 protein once. The sample lists fewer than 100,000 distinct CDR3 sequences, around 12% occurring once. The sequenced sample consisted of whole blood. These receptors were obtained from an adult who was a healthcare worker with PCR-confirmed SARS-CoV-2 infection or an uninfected control (not recorded which). Both conserved end residues are part of each CDR3. The D gene is left open where the match is weak. The listing skips clone size in some rows; elsewhere it reads once, few, many or a size class.

D	size	J	V	DNA	CDR3
NA	NA	TRBJ2-5	TRBV28	TGTGCCAGCAGTTTTAAAGGGCCGGAGGTTGAGACCCAGTACTTC	CASSFKGPEVETQYF
TRBD2	few	TRBJ2-5	TRBV2	TGTGCCCGCCAGCGGGGAAAAGAGACCCAGTACTTC	CARQRGKETQYF
NA	many	TRBJ1-3	TRBV28	TGTGCCAGCAGTGACAGGGGAAACACCATATATTTT	CASSDRGNTIYF
NA	few	TRBJ2-2	TRBV2	TGTGCCAGCAGTCCCTTCACATCGAACACCGGGGAGCTGTTTTTT	CASSPFTSNTGELFF
TRBD1	few	TRBJ2-7	TRBV28	TGTGCCAGCAGTTTATTGATTATACCGGGACAGGGTTACGAGCAGTACTTC	CASSLLIIPGQGYEQYF
NA	NA	TRBJ2-2	TRBV29-1	TGCAGCGTTGACGGTAGCGGGAACACCGGGGAGCTGTTTTTT	CSVDGSGNTGELFF
TRBD2	NA	TRBJ2-1	TRBV10-3	TGTGCCATCAGAGCCGGGACTAGCAACTACAATGAGCAGTTCTTC	CAIRAGTSNYNEQFF
NA	NA	TRBJ2-2	TRBV6-5	TGTGCCAGCAGTAAGGGCCCCGGGGAGCTGTTTTTT	CASSKGPGELFF
TRBD2	NA	TRBJ2-7	TRBV15	TGTGCCACCAGCACCCACGGGACTAGCGGGATCTACGAGCAGTACTTC	CATSTHGTSGIYEQYF
TRBD2	NA	TRBJ2-1	TRBV12-3/TRBV12-4	TGTGCCAGCAGTGCCACTGGCGGGAGCTACAATGAGCAGTTCTTC	CASSATGGSYNEQFF
NA	few	TRBJ2-7	TRBV12-3/TRBV12-4	TGTGCCAGCAGTTTTCCGACTGGGAGCTCCTACGAGCAGTACTTC	CASSFPTGSSYEQYF
NA	few	TRBJ1-5	TRBV12-3/TRBV12-4	TGTGCCAGCAGTTTATTGGGTGGGCAGGGAAATCAGCCCCAGCATTTT	CASSLLGGQGNQPQHF
NA	NA	TRBJ2-7	TRBV2	TGTGCCAGCAGTTATCAGACAGGAATTGCCTACAAGCAGTACTTC	CASSYQTGIAYKQYF
TRBD1	few	TRBJ1-1	TRBV5-4	TGTGCCAGCAGAAAACAGGGGGCGGGGCGGGGCACTGAAGCTTTCTTT	CASRKQGAGRGTEAFF
NA	NA	TRBJ2-2	TRBV9	TGTGCCAGCAGCACGACAGGGAGGACCGGGGAGCTGTTTTTT	CASSTTGRTGELFF
TRBD2	few	TRBJ2-7	TRBV28	TGTGCCAGCAGGACTGGACTAGCGGGGAGCTCCTACGAGCAGTACTTC	CASRTGLAGSSYEQYF
TRBD2	NA	TRBJ2-2	TRBV5-6	TGTGCCAGCAGCTTCAGGGCTAGCGGAACCGGGGAGCTGTTTTTT	CASSFRASGTGELFF
NA	NA	TRBJ2-2	TRBV5-1	TGCGCCAGCAGCACAGGACGGGAAACCGGGGAGCTGTTTTTT	CASSTGRETGELFF
TRBD1	few	TRBJ1-1	TRBV5-1	TGCGCCAGCAGCCCCCAGGGGGCCGGGGTCACTGAAGCTTTCTTT	CASSPQGAGVTEAFF
NA	NA	TRBJ1-3	TRBV28	TGTGCCAGCAGTCTTGGGGGCTCTGGAAACACCATATATTTT	CASSLGGSGNTIYF
TRBD2	few	TRBJ2-3	TRBV12-3/TRBV12-4	TGTGCCAGCACCACTCGGGGGGAGAAGGGTGTAGATACGCAGTATTTT	CASTTRGEKGVDTQYF
TRBD2	many	TRBJ2-2	TRBV28	TGTGCCAGCAGTTCTAGCGGGACACACACCGGGGAGCTGTTTTTT	CASSSSGTHTGELFF
TRBD1	few	TRBJ2-6	TRBV4-1	TGCGCCAGCAGCCATAACCAGGGGGAGACTGGGGCCAACGTCCTGACTTTC	CASSHNQGETGANVLTF
NA	NA	TRBJ2-3	TRBV28	TGTGCCAGCAGTTTACCTGGGGCCGGGGCAGATACGCAGAATTTT	CASSLPGAGADTQNF
NA	NA	TRBJ2-2	TRBV29-1	TGCAGCGGTGACTATACCGGGGAGCTGTTTTTT	CSGDYTGELFF
TRBD2	NA	TRBJ2-1	TRBV28	TGTGCCAGCAGTTCTCGGACTAGCGGGACAACCTACAATGAGCAGTTCTTC	CASSSRTSGTTYNEQFF
TRBD2	many	TRBJ2-1	TRBV7-2	TGTGCCAGCAGCTTGGGACTACGAGGGCAGTTCTTC	CASSLGLRGQFF
TRBD2	many	TRBJ2-7	TRBV20-1	TGCAGTGCTAGTTTAACTAGCGGAGGAGGTTACGAGCAGTACTTC	CSASLTSGGGYEQYF
NA	few	TRBJ2-2	TRBV6-5	TGTGCCAGCAGATGGACAGCGAACACCGGGGAGCTGTTTTTT	CASRWTANTGELFF
NA	NA	TRBJ2-3	TRBV28	TGTGCCAGCAAAGACGGCACAGATACGCAGTATTTT	CASKDGTDTQYF
TRBD2	many	TRBJ2-3	TRBV27	TGTGCCAGCAGTTTATCGCTAGCGGCCTTAAGGGGTACGCAGTATTTT	CASSLSLAALRGTQYF
TRBD1	NA	TRBJ1-1	TRBV2	TGTGCCAGCCAACAGGGGAGCACTGAAGCTTTCTTT	CASQQGSTEAFF
NA	many	TRBJ1-2	TRBV19	TGTGCCATCTCATCCGGGACCACGTATGGCTACACCTTC	CAISSGTTYGYTF
NA	NA	TRBJ2-1	TRBV30	TGTGCCTGGACGCAAGGGGGGGGACCCTACAATGAGCAGTTCTTC	CAWTQGGGPYNEQFF
TRBD1	many	TRBJ2-7	TRBV6-1	TGTGCCAGCAGTGAAGCCGACAGGGGATACGAGCAGTACTTC	CASSEADRGYEQYF
TRBD2	many	TRBJ2-7	TRBV20-1	TGCAGTGCTAGAGAGGGGGGACTAGCGGGGAACGAGCAGTACTTC	CSAREGGLAGNEQYF
NA	many	TRBJ2-7	TRBV28	TGTGCCAGCAAAGCAGGGTCGCTCGGGTACGAGCAGTACTTC	CASKAGSLGYEQYF
NA	NA	TRBJ2-7	TRBV9	TGTGCCAGCAGCCGCTCGGGCGGGGACCCCTACGAGCAGTACTTC	CASSRSGGDPYEQYF
TRBD1	few	TRBJ2-3	TRBV5-1	TGCGCCAGTAGACGACAGGGCCCGGGAGATACGCAGTATTTT	CASRRQGPGDTQYF
NA	few	TRBJ1-5	TRBV7-7	TGTGCCAGCAGCTTATCAGTAAATCAGCCCCAGCATTTT	CASSLSVNQPQHF